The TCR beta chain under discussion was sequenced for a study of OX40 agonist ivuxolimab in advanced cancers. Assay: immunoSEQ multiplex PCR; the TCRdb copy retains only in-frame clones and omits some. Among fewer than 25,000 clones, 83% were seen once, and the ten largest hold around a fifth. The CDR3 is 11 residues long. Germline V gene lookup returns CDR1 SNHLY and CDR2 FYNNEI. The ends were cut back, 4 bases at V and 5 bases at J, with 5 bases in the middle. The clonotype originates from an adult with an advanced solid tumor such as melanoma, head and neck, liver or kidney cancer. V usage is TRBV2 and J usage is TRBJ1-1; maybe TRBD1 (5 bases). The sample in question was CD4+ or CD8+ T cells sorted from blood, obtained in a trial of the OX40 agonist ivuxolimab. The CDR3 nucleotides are TGTGCCAGCAGTGGGGGGACTGAAGCTTTCTTT. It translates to CASSGGTEAFF.